The 16 T cell receptor beta chains reported below all come from one sample, sequenced in a study of cytomegalovirus exposure and HLA in healthy donors. The study ran its PCR with 60 Vbeta and 13 Jbeta primers. Clones were read by immunoSEQ multiplex PCR, and TCRdb kept only the in-frame ones, dropping some. The repertoire has about 160,000 clones, about 80% of them found once; the top ten carry 8% to 10%. What was sequenced was PBMCs. The receptors stem from a man aged 18 to 35 in good health and CMV-seropositive.

The chain uses TRBV11-2 and TRBJ2-7; no clear D. The V and J ends lost 1 base and 1 base respectively, with 8 bases between them. The CDR3 spans 14 residues. Germline CDR1 SGHAT, CDR2 FQNNGV. CDR3 DNA: TGTGCCAGCAGCTTAGGGCAGACATCCTACGAGCAGTACTTC. Protein sequence: CASSLGQTSYEQYF.

This clone was seen only a few times. The V and J genes are TRBV19 and TRBJ1-5, with TRBD1 matching over 8 bases. The length of the CDR3 is 19 residues. J gave up 0 bases and V 0 bases, and 10 bases lay outside the gene matches. Germline V gene lookup returns CDR1 LNHDA and CDR2 SQIVND (reference sequence). CDR3 in DNA: TGTGCCAGTAGTATAGAAGGGGACAGGTTCTTCTATAGCAATCAGCCCCAGCATTTT. This translates into CASSIEGDRFFYSNQPQHF.

This chain uses TRBV6-4 with TRBJ2-1; no definite D call. With 3 bases removed from V and 5 bases from J, the gap between germline ends came to 11 bases. This CDR3 region has 14 residues. Germline-derived CDR1 and CDR2 are MRHNA and SNTAGT. In DNA form, the CDR3 reads TGTGCCAGCAGTGAATTTTGGCATGACAATGAGCAGTTCTTC. The encoded protein is CASSEFWHDNEQFF.

The rearrangement links TRBV5-1 to TRBJ2-1, with a tentative D call TRBD1 (6 bases). Germline CDR1 is SGHRS and CDR2 is YFSETQ. The CDR3 sequence is 17 residues long. The ends were cut back, 3 bases at V and 8 bases at J, with 24 bases in the middle. CDR3 nucleotides: TGCGCCAGCAGCTGGAGCCCAGGGGAAGGTTATACGGATGAGCAGTTCTTC. Its protein product is CASSWSPGEGYTDEQFF.

This clone came up once. This chain connects TRBV5-4 to TRBJ1-1, with TRBD1 identical over 7 bases. After removal of 9 bases from V and 1 base from J, the junction contained 9 bases not matched to a gene. The germline CDR1 and CDR2 sequences are SGHNT and YYREEE (reference sequence). This CDR3 region has 14 residues. Written as DNA, the CDR3 is TGTGCCACCAGGAGGGACAGAAGGAACACTGAAGCTTTCTTT. Encoded protein: CATRRDRRNTEAFF.

The V gene is TRBV27, the J gene TRBJ1-6; 7 bases map to TRBD1. Germline CDR1 MNHEY, CDR2 SMNVEV (reference sequence). Germline trimming cut 5 bases from V and 9 bases from J; bases unmatched to any gene: 7. The CDR3 runs to 14 residues. The CDR3 DNA follows: TGTGCCAGCAGTAGGGACAGAGGCACTTCACCCCTCCACTTT. This sequence encodes CASSRDRGTSPLHF.

The J gene is TRBJ2-3, the V gene TRBV9; D unclear. Deletions cut 3 bases from V and 0 bases from J, with 8 bases between. The CDR3 covers 14 residues. Germline V CDR1 and CDR2: SGDLS, YYNGEE. The CDR3: CASSAQSSTDTQYF. In DNA form, the CDR3 reads TGTGCCAGCAGCGCACAGAGTAGCACAGATACGCAGTATTTT.

The rearrangement links TRBV7-2 to TRBJ1-2, with D hard to call. From germline, CDR1 is SGHTA and CDR2 FQGNSA. Trimming left V 5 bases short and J 2 bases short, with 15 bases between. The CDR3 is made up of 15 amino acids. CDR3 protein: CASSGLETGNYGYTF. The DNA for the CDR3 is TGTGCCAGCAGCGGGCTAGAAACGGGAAACTATGGCTACACCTTC.

V gene TRBV4-3 combines with J gene TRBJ1-1, with a weak D call TRBD1 (5 bases). The CDR3 sequence is 14 residues long. Per germline, CDR1 LGHNA and CDR2 YSLEER. V lost 0 bases and J lost 4, with 9 bases in between. Here the CDR3 DNA reads TGCGCCAGCAGCCAAGACAGGGAGGGCACTGAAGCTTTCTTT. It yields the protein CASSQDREGTEAFF.

V usage is TRBV28 and J usage is TRBJ2-2, with TRBD1 matching 7 bases. Germline loops: CDR1 MDHEN, CDR2 SYDVKM. This CDR3 is built from 12 residues. Germline trimming cut 8 bases from V and 4 bases from J; bases unmatched to any gene: 1. CDR3 region: CASHRGTGELFF. As DNA, the CDR3 is TGTGCCAGCCACAGGGGCACCGGGGAGCTGTTTTTT.

The genes are TRBV4-1 and TRBJ1-6, with a possible D match to TRBD1 (6 bases). This CDR3 has 16 amino acids. Trimming pared 1 base from V and 5 bases from J, leaving 12 bases between. The germline CDR1 and CDR2 sequences are MGHRA and YSYEKL. CDR3 nucleotide sequence: TGCGCCAGCAGCCAAGCGGGGGGGGCCCATAATTCACCCCTCCACTTT. The encoded protein is CASSQAGGAHNSPLHF.

The chain is built from TRBV30 and TRBJ2-7; TRBD1 might be the D (5 bases). Trimming shortened V by 2 bases and J by 1 base, and 6 bases separated the two germline ends. Germline CDR1 reads GTSNPN; CDR2 reads SVGIG (reference sequence). This CDR3 has 12 amino acids. The CDR3 sequence: CAWSQGSYEQYF. The CDR3 DNA is TGTGCCTGGAGTCAGGGATCCTACGAGCAGTACTTC.

The rearrangement joins TRBV18 to TRBJ2-7, with 11 bases matching TRBD2. The germline gives CDR1 KGHSH, CDR2 LQKENI. V dropped 3 bases and J dropped 2; count of bases not matched to a gene: 6. The CDR3 runs to 16 residues. The DNA for the CDR3 is TGTGCCAGCTCACCCGAACTAGCGGGAGCTACCTACGAGCAGTACTTC. Protein sequence: CASSPELAGATYEQYF.

The V and J genes are TRBV4-1 and TRBJ1-1, with TRBD1 matching 10 bases. The germline gives CDR1 MGHRA, CDR2 YSYEKL. The CDR3 runs 15 residues. Germline trimming cut 5 bases from V and 10 bases from J; bases unmatched to any gene: 13. CDR3 region: CASSRTGTGDFRAFF. The CDR3 DNA follows: TGCGCCAGCAGCAGAACCGGGACAGGGGACTTTCGAGCTTTCTTT.

V gene TRBV19 combines with J gene TRBJ1-5; no reliable D call. The CDR3 is 19 residues long. Trimming removed 5 bases at V and 1 base at J, with 24 bases between. Germline V gives CDR1 LNHDA, CDR2 SQIVND (reference sequence). The CDR3 here is CASSRSPTGIQSSNQPQHF. The CDR3 bases are TGTGCCAGTAGTCGATCGCCGACCGGGATCCAAAGCAGCAATCAGCCCCAGCATTTT.

The chain couples TRBV27 to TRBJ1-3; the D gene is possibly TRBD1 (6 bases). CDR1 is MNHEY and CDR2 is SMNVEV in the germline V gene (reference sequence). Trimming removed 2 bases from V and 3 bases from J, with 14 bases in between. CDR3 size: 16 residues. The CDR3 region has the DNA TGTGCCAGCAGTTTAGATGCAGGGGAAAATGGAAACACCATATATTTT. Its protein product is CASSLDAGENGNTIYF.